This TCR beta chain was observed in a study of T cells in Graves' hyperthyroidism and ophthalmopathy. The CDR3 is 14 residues long. V was cut by 6 bases and J by 3 bases, with 11 bases left in between. Germline V gene lookup returns CDR1 KGHSH and CDR2 LQKENI. This clonotype was counted at least ten times. The TCR beta CDR3 regions underwent amplification using RNA transcripts as the source. Primed by the HTBI set, a first-round RT-PCR was run on the TCR CDR3. TCRdb passed the multiplex PCR reads through MiXCR, listing each CDR3 protein once. Of 300,000 to 500,000 distinct CDR3 sequences listed, 15% are singletons.

The chain recombines TRBV18 with TRBJ1-4; no firm D call. Sequencing used blood. The sequence was obtained from a woman aged 25 to 39 with Graves' hyperthyroidism. The CDR3 DNA is TGTGCCAGCTCGAGCCAAGGCCCTAATGAAAAACTGTTTTTT. This codes for CASSSQGPNEKLFF.